These 17 T cell receptor beta chains share one sample of origin, sequenced in a study of T cells in Graves' hyperthyroidism and ophthalmopathy. From RNA transcripts, TCR beta CDR3 regions were amplified. During a first-round RT-PCR of the TCR CDR3, the HTBI primer set was used. TCRdb re-called the multiplex PCR reads through MiXCR, storing one row per CDR3 protein. Seen here are approximately 380,000 distinct CDR3 sequences, less than 20% observed once, and the top ten hold 35% to 50%. The sequenced sample was blood. The receptors derive from a man younger than 35 with Graves' ophthalmopathy.

The chain carries TRBV11-3 and TRBJ2-2; 12 positions match TRBD1. The germline CDR1 and CDR2 sequences are SGHNT and YENEEA. With 5 bases clipped from V and 7 bases from J, the junction kept 5 bases outside the gene matches. The CDR3 spans 15 residues. CDR3 sequence reads: CASSLGQGAHGELFF. CDR3 nucleotides: TGTGCCAGCAGCCTGGGACAGGGGGCCCACGGGGAGCTGTTTTTT.

This clonotype was counted a few times. The CDR3 nucleotides read TGTGCCACCAGTGACTCGGACAGGGGATTCACAGATACGCAGTATTTT. It codes for CATSDSDRGFTDTQYF. V gene TRBV24-1 combines with J gene TRBJ2-3; 9 bases are a match to TRBD1. CDR1 is KGHDR and CDR2 is SFDVKD in the germline V gene. The CDR3 is 16 residues long. J lost 2 bases, V lost 4 bases, and 6 bases had no gene match.

This clonotype has a count of ten or more. This chain connects TRBV27 to TRBJ2-2; D is perhaps TRBD1 (6 bases). Germline lookup yields CDR1 MNHEY and CDR2 SMNVEV (reference sequence). CDR3 length: 11 amino acids. The ends were cut back, 10 bases at V and 7 bases at J, with 10 bases in the middle. CDR3 sequence reads: CAIRGGGELFF. CDR3 sequence (DNA): TGTGCCATTCGAGGGGGCGGGGAGCTGTTTTTT.

In its sample, this clonotype was seen many times. This sequence joins TRBV7-2 and TRBJ2-1; no reliable D call. Germline values: CDR1 SGHTA, CDR2 FQGNSA. The germline V and J ends were trimmed by 6 bases and 0 bases, with 6 bases remaining between them. The CDR3 runs to 13 residues. The CDR3 region has the DNA TGTGCCAGCAGACGGAGCTCCTACAATGAGCAGTTCTTC. This translates into CASRRSSYNEQFF.

The rearrangement uses TRBV29-1 and TRBJ1-2; no reliable D call. The CDR3 totals 15 residues. CDR1 and CDR2 from the germline V gene are SQVTM and ANQGSEA. Trimming left V 7 bases short and J 0 bases short, with 18 bases between. The CDR3 loop reads CSAQLRNQANYGYTF. CDR3 nucleotides: TGCAGCGCTCAACTCAGGAATCAGGCTAACTATGGCTACACCTTC.

V gene TRBV9 combines with J gene TRBJ2-2; D is tentatively TRBD1 or TRBD2 (5 bases each). Trimming took off 4 bases at V and 4 bases at J, with 14 bases between the two ends. Germline V CDR1 and CDR2: SGDLS, YYNGEE. The CDR3 covers 15 residues. The CDR3 bases are TGTGCCAGCAGCTCAACCGGGGCCACCACCGGGGAGCTGTTTTTT. Its translation: CASSSTGATTGELFF.

The J gene is TRBJ2-3, the V gene TRBV18, with D possibly being TRBD2 (6 bases). The CDR3 is 16 amino acids. Deletions cut 3 bases from V and 6 bases from J, with 19 bases between. Germline V gives CDR1 KGHSH, CDR2 LQKENI. CDR3 bases: TGTGCCAGCTCACCGGATCGGCTAGCAGGGAGGGATACGCAGTATTTT. This encodes CASSPDRLAGRDTQYF.

There are a few counts of this clonotype. This chain links TRBV14 with TRBJ1-5; the D is unclear. The CDR3 is made up of 18 amino acids. CDR1 is SGHDN, CDR2 FVKESK, per germline. V lost 1 base and J 2 bases, leaving 18 bases between the germline ends. The CDR3 DNA reads TGTGCCAGCAGCCAAGGGGCGTACCCTAAGGAGGGCAATCAGCCCCAGCATTTT. This codes for CASSQGAYPKEGNQPQHF.

This clonotype was seen a handful of times. The rearrangement joins TRBV7-8 to TRBJ1-5; D is possibly TRBD1 (6 bases). Germline assignment: CDR1 SGHVS and CDR2 FQNEAQ. The V and J ends lost 5 bases and 0 bases respectively, with 11 bases between them. This CDR3 comprises 15 residues. CDR3 in amino acids: CASSTDRFSNQPQHF. The CDR3 coding sequence is TGTGCCAGCAGCACCGACAGGTTTAGCAATCAGCCCCAGCATTTT.

This clonotype has ten or more counts. This chain uses TRBV13 with TRBJ2-1; D call uncertain. CDR3 length: 13 amino acids. Trimming took 5 bases from V and 7 from J, leaving 12 bases between them. Per the germline V gene, CDR1 is PRHDT and CDR2 is FYEKMQ (reference sequence). CDR3 in amino acids: CASSLPDGNEQFF. In DNA form, the CDR3 reads TGTGCCAGCAGCCTACCGGACGGTAATGAGCAGTTCTTC.

This clonotype was recorded a few times. The gene calls are TRBV6-1 and TRBJ1-5, with D perhaps TRBD1 (6 bases). The CDR3 covers 22 residues. V was cut by 0 bases and J by 0 bases, with 27 bases left in between. Germline V gives CDR1 MNHNS, CDR2 SASEGT. DNA for the CDR3: TGTGCCAGCAGTGAAGCTACCATTTTCGACAGGCGTACCCTTTATAGCAATCAGCCCCAGCATTTT. Translated: CASSEATIFDRRTLYSNQPQHF.

The chain has TRBV4-1 and TRBJ2-7, with D perhaps matching TRBD2 (7 bases). The CDR3 loop spans 17 amino acids. CDR1 MGHRA and CDR2 YSYEKL come from the germline V gene. V was pared by 1 base and J by 3 bases, with 19 bases between. The CDR3 spells CASSQAYTGGPDYEQYF. CDR3 DNA sequence: TGCGCCAGCAGCCAAGCATATACGGGGGGCCCCGACTACGAGCAGTACTTC.

This clonotype was seen a handful of times. The genes are TRBV20-1 and TRBJ1-3; tentatively, D is TRBD1 (6 bases). Germline assignment: CDR1 DFQATT and CDR2 SNEGSKA (reference sequence). V was shortened by 6 bases and J by 0 bases, with 18 bases between the two germline ends. The CDR3 sequence is 16 residues long. The CDR3 DNA follows: TGCAGTGCCCCCACGGACAGCGATCGCTCTGGAAACACCATATATTTT. Its protein is CSAPTDSDRSGNTIYF.

V is TRBV5-1 and J is TRBJ2-5, with TRBD2 matching over 11 bases. J gave up 9 bases and V 0 bases, and 7 bases lay outside the gene matches. Germline V CDR1 and CDR2: SGHRS, YFSETQ. The CDR3 contains 15 residues. The CDR3 sequence: CASSLASLAGGPQYF. CDR3 nucleotide sequence: TGCGCCAGCAGCTTGGCCTCCCTAGCGGGGGGCCCCCAGTACTTC.

To note about this clonotype: A read error may explain this, as a much larger clone is one base away. The rearrangement links TRBV11-2 to TRBJ1-1; D not certain. Germline V lookup: CDR1 SGHAT, CDR2 FQNNGV. This CDR3 is 14 amino acids long. Trimming shortened V by 0 bases and J by 4 bases, and 9 bases separated the two germline ends. The CDR3: CASSLERFGTEAFF. CDR3 sequence (DNA): TGTGCCAGCAGCTTAGAGAGATTTGGCACTGAAGCTTTCTTT.

This clonotype was recorded at least ten times. The chain carries TRBV20-1 and TRBJ1-6; D not certain. Per the germline V gene, CDR1 is DFQATT and CDR2 is SNEGSKA (reference sequence). CDR3 size: 14 residues. Trimming pared 3 bases from V and 14 bases from J, leaving 20 bases between. DNA of the CDR3: TGCAGTGCTAGCAATTGGGAGGGCGCTAAGACCCTCCACTTT. Residues: CSASNWEGAKTLHF.

This clonotype came up many times. J is TRBJ1-6 and V is TRBV27; D not resolved. Trimming stripped 6 bases from V and 5 bases from J, with 8 bases between. This CDR3 comprises 13 residues. Per germline, CDR1 MNHEY and CDR2 SMNVEV (reference sequence). CDR3 amino acids: CASRGADNSPLHF. The CDR3 bases are TGTGCCAGCAGGGGCGCCGATAATTCACCCCTCCACTTT.